These 3 T cell receptor beta chains were sequenced from one sample in a study of control samples from healthy donors and cancer patients. TCRdb's copy holds only in-frame clones and misses some; the assay was immunoSEQ multiplex PCR. Found here are 100,000 or so clones, 70% to 80% of them singletons; the top ten hold roughly a tenth. Input material: blood. These TCRs come from a woman aged 30 to 39 in good health.

This clone was recorded a few times. The chain is built from TRBV7-2 and TRBJ2-7; TRBD2 agrees at 8 bases. V lost 5 bases, J lost 5 bases, and 8 bases stayed unmatched. The germline gives CDR1 SGHTA, CDR2 FQGNSA. The CDR3 contains 14 residues. The CDR3 DNA reads TGTGCCAGCAGCCGCGGGGGGAGTTCCCACGAGCAGTACTTC. This sequence encodes CASSRGGSSHEQYF.

The V gene is TRBV12-5, the J gene TRBJ2-7; 7 bases match TRBD1. The junction had 16 bases not matched to a gene; V was cut back by 1 base and J by 4 bases. The V gene's germline CDR1 is LGHNT and CDR2 FRNRAP. This CDR3 contains 18 residues. The CDR3 sequence: CASGLAVLVTGDRYEQYF. The CDR3 coding sequence is TGTGCTAGTGGTTTGGCAGTACTCGTAACAGGGGATCGATACGAGCAGTACTTC.

In this sample, this clone is medium-sized. The V gene is TRBV30, the J gene TRBJ1-1, with D perhaps matching TRBD1 (6 bases). Germline lookup yields CDR1 GTSNPN and CDR2 SVGIG (reference sequence). V lost 4 bases to trimming and J lost 5 bases, with 14 bases between them. The CDR3 consists of 13 residues. The CDR3 region is CAWTKDRRTEAFF. The CDR3 bases are TGTGCCTGGACGAAGGACAGACGGACTGAAGCTTTCTTT.